This T cell receptor (beta chain) was profiled in a study of T-cell reconstitution after alpha-beta-depleted transplantation in children. Findings of the study overall: Diversity of TCRbeta at day 60 was high in some patients, arising from surviving recipient T cells and thymic progenitors.

This clonotype was detected only a few times. The antigen is undetermined. Construction of the TCRbeta library involved unique molecular identifiers. TCRdb reanalysed the PCR reads using MiXCR and keeps one entry per CDR3 protein. The table shows 600,000 to 800,000 distinct CDR3 sequences, with about an eighth occurring only once. The germline V gene encodes CDR1 ENHRY and CDR2 SYGVKD. The CDR3 is made up of 15 amino acids. V shed 6 bases and J 3 bases; nucleotides not matched to a gene: 5. The clonotype originates from a girl aged 2-9 years with congenital amegakaryocytic thrombocytopenia, due to receive a stem cell transplant. The chain couples TRBV10-3 to TRBJ2-2; 9 positions match TRBD1. The sequenced sample was PBMCs, obtained before TCRalphabeta/CD19-depleted stem cell transplant. The CDR3 nucleotides read TGTGCCATCAGCCCCGGGACAGGGTACACCGGGGAGCTGTTTTTT. Encoded protein: CAISPGTGYTGELFF.